The next 11 T cell receptor beta chains were all read from a single sample in a study of blood T cell repertoires in COVID-19. The repertoire was sequenced with immunoSEQ multiplex PCR; TCRdb's copy has only in-frame clones and lacks some. The data show over 250,000 clones, nearly 90% seen once. The source material was PBMCs or T cells enriched from blood (not recorded which). The receptors derive from a woman aged 25 to 39 who had recovered from COVID-19.

The chain combines TRBV3-1 (or the pseudogene TRBV3-2) with TRBJ2-7; TRBD1 matches at 7 bases. The CDR3 covers 16 residues. With 2 bases clipped from V and 0 bases from J, the junction kept 7 bases outside the gene matches. Germline V CDR1 and CDR2: LGHDT, YNNKEL (reference sequence). This CDR3 reads CASSQPGTAISYEQYF. The CDR3 bases are TGTGCCAGCAGCCAACCCGGGACAGCCATCTCCTACGAGCAGTACTTC.

The rearrangement joins TRBV12-1 to TRBJ2-1; TRBD2, as called in the table, went unchecked against the DNA. TRBV12-1 is labeled a pseudogene. The CDR3 consists of 18 residues. CDR3 protein: CASSFPLAGESTYNEQFF. CDR3 DNA sequence: TGTGCCAGCAGCTTTCCACTAGCGGGAGAAAGCACCTACAATGAGCAGTTCTTC.

The chain couples TRBV5-1 to TRBJ2-7, with D possibly TRBD2 on 6 matching bases. The CDR3 contains 14 residues. Trimming removed 2 bases at V and 7 bases at J, with 16 bases between. Germline V gene lookup returns CDR1 SGHRS and CDR2 YFSETQ. The CDR3 DNA sequence: TGCGCCAGCAGCTTAACTAGCATCGACCAAGAGCAGTACTTC. Translated: CASSLTSIDQEQYF.

This CDR3 reads CSVVGGDEKLFF. CDR3 sequence (DNA): TGCAGCGTTGTCGGAGGGGACGAAAAACTGTTTTTT. The chain is built from TRBV29-1 and TRBJ1-4, with D maybe TRBD1 (5 bases). The germline V gene has CDR1 SQVTM and CDR2 ANQGSEA. This CDR3 is built from 12 residues. The germline V and J ends were trimmed by 4 bases and 8 bases, with 11 bases remaining between them.

This chain uses TRBV28 with TRBJ1-2; 7 bases agree with TRBD1. Unmatched junction bases numbered 17, after V lost 0 bases and J lost 7 bases. The length of the CDR3 is 18 residues. Germline lookup yields CDR1 MDHEN and CDR2 SYDVKM. The CDR3 DNA sequence: TGTGCCAGCAGTTTATGGGTTGGAGACAGGGATTCTCCTGGTGGCTACACCTTC. It is translated as CASSLWVGDRDSPGGYTF.

This chain links TRBV10-3 with TRBJ1-5; 11 nucleotides match TRBD1. Trimming at V came to 5 bases and at J to 0 bases, leaving 12 bases not matched to a gene. The CDR3 consists of 19 residues. The germline gives CDR1 ENHRY, CDR2 SYGVKD. CDR3 DNA: TGTGCCATCAGTTCAGGGACAGGGGGTACGGTTTATAGCAATCAGCCCCAGCATTTT. It translates to CAISSGTGGTVYSNQPQHF.

V and J are TRBV5-5 and TRBJ2-5, with 7 bases that match TRBD1. Trimming removed 3 bases from V and 5 bases from J; junction bases left unmatched: 7. The CDR3 is 14 residues long. Germline V gives CDR1 SGHKS, CDR2 YYEKEE (reference sequence). CDR3 sequence: CASSSTGSTETQYF. As DNA, the CDR3 is TGTGCCAGCAGCTCGACAGGGTCCACGGAGACCCAGTACTTC.

This chain links TRBV9 with TRBJ1-4, with 7 bases identical to TRBD1. The CDR3 totals 12 residues. Germline loops: CDR1 SGDLS, CDR2 YYNGEE. V lost 3 bases, J lost 10 bases, and 3 bases stayed unmatched. The CDR3 DNA reads as TGTGCCAGCAGCGGACAGGGAGCAAAACTGTTTTTT. Translating it yields CASSGQGAKLFF.

This sequence joins TRBV7-2 and TRBJ2-7; 7 bases fit TRBD1. Germline trimming cut 5 bases from V and 4 bases from J; bases unmatched to any gene: 8. The CDR3 runs 14 residues. The germline V gene has CDR1 SGHTA and CDR2 FQGNSA. This chain's CDR3 is CASSPSPRGYEQYF. In DNA form, the CDR3 reads TGTGCCAGCAGCCCTAGCCCCAGGGGGTACGAGCAGTACTTC.

V usage is TRBV15 and J usage is TRBJ2-5; 7 nucleotides align to TRBD1. Trimming removed 3 bases from V and 5 bases from J; junction bases left unmatched: 12. CDR1 is LNHNV and CDR2 is YYDKDF in the germline V gene (reference sequence). This CDR3 contains 16 residues. CDR3 amino acids: CATSSLTGQGEETQYF. In DNA, the CDR3 is TGTGCCACCAGCAGTTTGACCGGCCAGGGGGAGGAGACCCAGTACTTC.

This clone was observed a single time. The chain recombines TRBV18 with TRBJ2-2; the D is unclear. The CDR3 covers 14 residues. V lost 1 base to trimming and J lost 6 bases, with 9 bases between them. From germline, CDR1 is KGHSH and CDR2 LQKENI. Written as DNA, the CDR3 is TGTGCCAGCTCACCACTTGGTGGAGCCGGGGAGCTGTTTTTT. Translating gives CASSPLGGAGELFF.